A selection of T cell receptor beta chains follows, all from one sample in a study of OX40 agonist ivuxolimab in advanced cancers. Only in-frame clones appear in the TCRdb table, and some are missing; sequencing was by immunoSEQ multiplex PCR. The repertoire holds fewer than 55,000 clones, with more than 75% as singletons. The sequenced sample was CD4+ or CD8+ T cells sorted from blood, obtained in a trial of the OX40 agonist ivuxolimab. These receptors were obtained from an adult with an advanced solid tumor such as melanoma, head and neck, liver or kidney cancer. CDR3s include the opening cysteine and the closing phenylalanine or tryptophan. D genes are given only for firm matches. Size is omitted from some rows. Given values are once, few, many or a class for expanded clones.

j_gene: TRBJ1-3; d_gene: -; abundance: -; v_gene: TRBV7-3; CDR3aa: CASSDDAGVAGNTIYF; CDR3nt: TGTGCCAGCAGCGACGACGCAGGTGTGGCTGGAAACACCATATATTTT
j_gene: TRBJ1-5; d_gene: TRBD1; abundance: -; v_gene: TRBV9; CDR3aa: CASSLPAGTGDNQPQHF; CDR3nt: TGTGCCAGCAGTCTGCCGGCCGGGACAGGGGACAATCAGCCCCAGCATTTT
j_gene: TRBJ2-3; d_gene: TRBD2; abundance: -; v_gene: TRBV9; CDR3aa: CASSLGLAGVPSTDTQYF; CDR3nt: TGTGCCAGCAGCCTGGGACTAGCGGGAGTTCCTAGCACAGATACGCAGTATTTT
j_gene: TRBJ2-1; d_gene: -; abundance: -; v_gene: TRBV4-3; CDR3aa: CTSSQYSRANEQFF; CDR3nt: TGCACCAGCAGCCAATACTCTAGGGCCAATGAGCAGTTCTTC
j_gene: TRBJ2-7; d_gene: -; abundance: -; v_gene: TRBV19; CDR3aa: CATASGGGLFYEQYF; CDR3nt: TGTGCCACCGCCTCGGGGGGCGGTCTGTTCTACGAGCAGTACTTC
j_gene: TRBJ2-1; d_gene: TRBD2; abundance: -; v_gene: TRBV10-3; CDR3aa: CAAGTSGSHNEQFF; CDR3nt: TGTGCCGCCGGGACTAGCGGGAGCCACAATGAGCAGTTCTTC
j_gene: TRBJ2-6; d_gene: TRBD2; abundance: -; v_gene: TRBV13; CDR3aa: CASSFGLAGPSGANVLTF; CDR3nt: TGTGCCAGCAGCTTCGGACTAGCGGGCCCCTCTGGGGCCAACGTCCTGACTTTC
j_gene: TRBJ2-7; d_gene: -; abundance: -; v_gene: TRBV7-2; CDR3aa: CASSLAGGNEQYF; CDR3nt: TGTGCCAGCAGCTTAGCGGGAGGAAATGAGCAGTACTTC
j_gene: TRBJ1-1; d_gene: -; abundance: once; v_gene: TRBV4-3; CDR3aa: CASSQDQGLNTEAFF; CDR3nt: TGCGCCAGCAGCCAAGACCAGGGGCTGAACACTGAAGCTTTCTTT
j_gene: TRBJ2-7; d_gene: -; abundance: -; v_gene: TRBV5-1; CDR3aa: CASSSGYEQYF; CDR3nt: TGCGCCAGCAGCTCCGGCTACGAGCAGTACTTC
j_gene: TRBJ2-6; d_gene: -; abundance: once; v_gene: TRBV5-8; CDR3aa: CASSLRVSGANVLTF; CDR3nt: TGTGCCAGCAGCTTGCGGGTCTCTGGGGCCAACGTCCTGACTTTC
j_gene: TRBJ1-2; d_gene: -; abundance: -; v_gene: TRBV6-5; CDR3aa: CASSYGQGKGGYTF; CDR3nt: TGTGCCAGCAGTTACGGGCAGGGGAAAGGTGGCTACACCTTC
j_gene: TRBJ1-2; d_gene: -; abundance: few; v_gene: TRBV9; CDR3aa: CASSEDGTPKPYGYTF; CDR3nt: TGTGCCAGCAGCGAGGACGGGACCCCAAAACCCTATGGCTACACCTTC
j_gene: TRBJ2-5; d_gene: TRBD1; abundance: -; v_gene: TRBV10-3; CDR3aa: CAISDPTRDSQETQYF; CDR3nt: TGTGCCATCAGTGACCCTACCCGGGACAGTCAAGAGACCCAGTACTTC
j_gene: TRBJ2-4; d_gene: TRBD1; abundance: -; v_gene: TRBV27; CDR3aa: CASSHGGTGAGNIQYF; CDR3nt: TGTGCCAGCAGTCACGGTGGGACAGGGGCGGGAAACATTCAGTACTTC
j_gene: TRBJ2-3; d_gene: TRBD2; abundance: -; v_gene: TRBV6-6; CDR3aa: CASTTGGSDTQYF; CDR3nt: TGTGCCAGCACGACGGGAGGCTCAGATACGCAGTATTTT
j_gene: TRBJ2-1; d_gene: -; abundance: -; v_gene: TRBV18; CDR3aa: CASSPSNNEQFF; CDR3nt: TGTGCCAGCTCACCATCTAACAATGAGCAGTTCTTC
j_gene: TRBJ2-5; d_gene: TRBD2; abundance: few; v_gene: TRBV6-7; CDR3aa: CASSYPRPVREGPGTQYF; CDR3nt: TGTGCCAGCAGTTATCCCCGCCCCGTGCGGGAGGGCCCGGGGACCCAGTACTTC
j_gene: TRBJ1-1; d_gene: -; abundance: -; v_gene: TRBV11-2; CDR3aa: CASRSGGGPTEAFF; CDR3nt: TGTGCCAGCAGATCCGGCGGGGGTCCCACTGAAGCTTTCTTT
j_gene: TRBJ2-7; d_gene: -; abundance: -; v_gene: TRBV10-1; CDR3aa: CASSEVAGSFAYEQYF; CDR3nt: TGCGCCAGCAGTGAGGTAGCAGGATCGTTCGCCTACGAGCAGTACTTC
j_gene: TRBJ2-7; d_gene: -; abundance: -; v_gene: TRBV7-9; CDR3aa: CAVDSYEQYF; CDR3nt: TGTGCCGTCGACAGCTACGAGCAGTACTTC
j_gene: TRBJ1-5; d_gene: -; abundance: -; v_gene: TRBV6-5; CDR3aa: CASNNGREPQHF; CDR3nt: TGTGCCAGCAACAATGGCCGGGAGCCCCAGCATTTT
j_gene: TRBJ2-2; d_gene: -; abundance: -; v_gene: TRBV5-3; CDR3aa: CARSWWANGTGELFF; CDR3nt: TGTGCCAGAAGCTGGTGGGCAAACGGCACCGGGGAGCTGTTTTTT
j_gene: TRBJ2-1; d_gene: TRBD2; abundance: -; v_gene: TRBV27; CDR3aa: CASSLVAGGYNEQFF; CDR3nt: TGTGCCAGCAGTTTAGTAGCGGGGGGCTACAATGAGCAGTTCTTC
j_gene: TRBJ2-1; d_gene: -; abundance: -; v_gene: TRBV9; CDR3aa: CASSPLGVEQFF; CDR3nt: TGTGCCAGCAGCCCTCTCGGGGTAGAGCAGTTCTTC
j_gene: TRBJ1-2; d_gene: -; abundance: -; v_gene: TRBV4-3; CDR3aa: CASSQAEGPGYGYTF; CDR3nt: TGCGCCAGCAGCCAAGCAGAGGGGCCGGGGTATGGCTACACCTTC
j_gene: TRBJ2-7; d_gene: -; abundance: once; v_gene: TRBV7-8; CDR3aa: CASSLGTVSSYEQYF; CDR3nt: TGTGCCAGCAGCTTAGGGACTGTGAGCTCCTACGAGCAGTACTTC
j_gene: TRBJ1-4; d_gene: -; abundance: -; v_gene: TRBV4-3; CDR3aa: CASSQIPAGANNEKLFF; CDR3nt: TGCGCCAGCAGCCAAATACCCGCGGGGGCGAATAATGAAAAACTGTTTTTT
j_gene: TRBJ2-1; d_gene: TRBD1; abundance: -; v_gene: TRBV4-2; CDR3aa: CASSHQNQGANEQFF; CDR3nt: TGTGCCAGCAGCCACCAAAATCAGGGGGCCAATGAGCAGTTCTTC
j_gene: TRBJ1-1; d_gene: -; abundance: -; v_gene: TRBV4-3; CDR3aa: CASSQKVLNTEAFF; CDR3nt: TGCGCCAGCAGCCAAAAAGTATTGAACACTGAAGCTTTCTTT
j_gene: TRBJ2-3; d_gene: -; abundance: -; v_gene: TRBV19; CDR3aa: CASSKFLRDTDTQYF; CDR3nt: TGTGCCAGTAGTAAGTTCTTGCGGGACACAGATACGCAGTATTTT
j_gene: TRBJ1-1; d_gene: -; abundance: few; v_gene: TRBV27; CDR3aa: CASSLLQGAEAFF; CDR3nt: TGTGCCAGCAGTTTATTACAGGGCGCTGAAGCTTTCTTT
j_gene: TRBJ2-3; d_gene: TRBD2; abundance: once; v_gene: TRBV6-5; CDR3aa: CASSYGGGSTDTQYF; CDR3nt: TGTGCCAGCAGTTATGGGGGGGGGAGCACAGATACGCAGTATTTT
j_gene: TRBJ2-2; d_gene: -; abundance: -; v_gene: TRBV9; CDR3aa: CASSVVDGELFF; CDR3nt: TGTGCCAGCAGCGTAGTGGACGGGGAGCTGTTTTTT
j_gene: TRBJ1-1; d_gene: -; abundance: -; v_gene: TRBV7-2; CDR3aa: CASSLGRGPRNTEAFF; CDR3nt: TGTGCCAGCAGCTTAGGGAGGGGTCCTCGGAACACTGAAGCTTTCTTT
j_gene: TRBJ2-7; d_gene: -; abundance: -; v_gene: TRBV7-9; CDR3aa: CASSSFDGYEQYF; CDR3nt: TGTGCCAGCAGCTCGTTTGATGGATACGAGCAGTACTTC
j_gene: TRBJ1-1; d_gene: -; abundance: -; v_gene: TRBV27; CDR3aa: CASSLGRDTEAFF; CDR3nt: TGTGCCAGCAGTTTGGGCAGGGACACTGAAGCTTTCTTT
j_gene: TRBJ1-1; d_gene: TRBD1; abundance: medium-sized; v_gene: TRBV13; CDR3aa: CASSLGDRGEAFF; CDR3nt: TGTGCCAGCAGCTTAGGCGACAGGGGGGAAGCTTTCTTT
j_gene: TRBJ1-1; d_gene: -; abundance: -; v_gene: TRBV9; CDR3aa: CASSVGGTEAFF; CDR3nt: TGTGCCAGCAGCGTAGGTGGGACTGAAGCTTTCTTT
j_gene: TRBJ2-7; d_gene: TRBD2; abundance: -; v_gene: TRBV11-3; CDR3aa: CASSRGGLAEQYF; CDR3nt: TGTGCCAGCAGCCGGGGGGGACTGGCCGAGCAGTACTTC
j_gene: TRBJ1-3; d_gene: TRBD1; abundance: -; v_gene: TRBV4-1; CDR3aa: CASSQAQGGDTIYF; CDR3nt: TGCGCCAGCAGCCAAGCTCAGGGGGGCGACACCATATATTTT
j_gene: TRBJ2-5; d_gene: TRBD2; abundance: -; v_gene: TRBV10-2; CDR3aa: CASSEMSSGIVETQYF; CDR3nt: TGCGCCAGCAGTGAGATGTCTAGCGGGATAGTAGAGACCCAGTACTTC
j_gene: TRBJ2-5; d_gene: -; abundance: -; v_gene: TRBV2; CDR3aa: CASSEVDPRQETQYF; CDR3nt: TGTGCCAGCAGTGAAGTTGACCCACGCCAAGAGACCCAGTACTTC
j_gene: TRBJ2-2; d_gene: -; abundance: -; v_gene: TRBV4-3; CDR3aa: CASSQGTSTGELFF; CDR3nt: TGCGCCAGCAGCCAAGGGACGTCCACCGGGGAGCTGTTTTTT
j_gene: TRBJ2-3; d_gene: -; abundance: -; v_gene: TRBV9; CDR3aa: CASTNEDTQYF; CDR3nt: TGTGCCAGCACCAACGAGGATACGCAGTATTTT
j_gene: TRBJ2-7; d_gene: TRBD2; abundance: -; v_gene: TRBV12-5; CDR3aa: CASGFEAGGPVVFYEQYF; CDR3nt: TGTGCTAGTGGTTTTGAGGCGGGAGGGCCTGTGGTCTTTTACGAGCAGTACTTC
j_gene: TRBJ1-5; d_gene: -; abundance: -; v_gene: TRBV19; CDR3aa: CASSIGGNYQPQHF; CDR3nt: TGTGCCAGTAGTATAGGGGGTAACTATCAGCCCCAGCATTTT